Listed below are T cell receptor beta chains from one sample, sequenced in a study of cytomegalovirus exposure and HLA in healthy donors. Libraries were prepared by immunoSEQ multiplex PCR; TCRdb keeps only in-frame clonotypes and omits some of them. The sample records 200,000 to 250,000 clones, more than 75% being singletons. The sequencing sample was made of PBMCs. The receptors derive from a woman aged 18-29 years in good health and CMV-seropositive. Each CDR3 is given with its conserved first and last residue. A D gene is named only where the DNA matches it firmly. Clone size is not always given. Where it is, it says once, few, many or a class for expanded clones.

V	D	size	J	DNA	CDR3
TRBV10-3	.	.	TRBJ2-6	TGTGCCATCAGTGCTTGGCGCGGACGTTCAGGGGCTGGGGCCAACGTCCTGACTTTC	CAISAWRGRSGAGANVLTF
TRBV5-1	.	.	TRBJ1-1	TGCGCCAGCAGCGACAGGAAGACCTACATGAACACTGAAGCTTTCTTT	CASSDRKTYMNTEAFF
TRBV6-6	.	.	TRBJ2-2	TGTGCCAGCAGTGCCACTAGTGGAGCTAGGACCGGGGAGCTGTTTTTT	CASSATSGARTGELFF
TRBV10-3	.	.	TRBJ2-3	TGTGCCACGTCAGGGGATATGGTGCGGGATACGCAGTATTTT	CATSGDMVRDTQYF
TRBV11-2	.	.	TRBJ1-1	TGTGCCAGCAGCTCGGGCCGACTGAGGGGGACCACTGAAGCTTTCTTT	CASSSGRLRGTTEAFF
TRBV6-5	.	once	TRBJ2-5	TGTGCCAGCAGGGACATCGGGCAGTACCAAGAGACCCAGTACTTC	CASRDIGQYQETQYF
TRBV11-1	.	.	TRBJ2-7	TGTGCCAGCAGCATATTACAGCCTCCCTACGAGCAGTACTTC	CASSILQPPYEQYF
TRBV30	TRBD1	.	TRBJ2-7	TGTGCCTACGACGCCGGGACAGGGGGTAACGAGCAGTACTTC	CAYDAGTGGNEQYF
TRBV7-9	.	.	TRBJ2-3	TGTGCCAGCAGCTCTCAGGGGACGCAGTATTTT	CASSSQGTQYF
TRBV27	.	.	TRBJ1-2	TGTGCCAGCAGTTCAACAGGAAACTATGGCTACACCTTC	CASSSTGNYGYTF
TRBV5-1	TRBD2	.	TRBJ2-1	TGCGCCAGCAGCACTAGCGGAGCCTACAATGAGCAGTTCTTC	CASSTSGAYNEQFF
TRBV6-5	TRBD1	.	TRBJ1-5	TGTGCCAGCAGGGGACAGGGCGGTCAGCCCCAGCATTTT	CASRGQGGQPQHF
TRBV11-2	.	.	TRBJ2-7	TGTGCCAGCAGCCCCCCGGGGGCCTACGAGCAGTACTTC	CASSPPGAYEQYF
TRBV6-7	.	.	TRBJ1-4	TGTGCTTTCTCGAGACAGATAAATGAAAAACTGTTTTTT	CAFSRQINEKLFF
TRBV2	.	.	TRBJ1-1	TGTGCCAGCAGTCTCCGTACAGGGAGTGACGCTGAAGCTTTCTTT	CASSLRTGSDAEAFF
TRBV7-7	TRBD1	.	TRBJ2-5	TGTGCTAGCAGCCGGGGACAGAGCCAAGAGACCCAGTACTTC	CASSRGQSQETQYF
TRBV7-2	.	.	TRBJ2-3	TGTGCCAGCAGCCAACAGGTACCAGATACGCAGTATTTT	CASSQQVPDTQYF
TRBV28	.	.	TRBJ2-1	TGTGCCAGCAGGAGAGACAGTTACAATGAGCAGTTCTTC	CASRRDSYNEQFF
TRBV5-6	TRBD2	.	TRBJ2-5	TGTGCCAGCAGCTCCCCTGCGGGGGGAGAGACCCAGTACTTC	CASSSPAGGETQYF
TRBV28	TRBD2	.	TRBJ2-7	TGTGCCAGCAGTTTTAGGCTAGCGGGTTACGAGCAGTACTTC	CASSFRLAGYEQYF
TRBV6-1	TRBD1	.	TRBJ1-5	TGTGCCAGCAGTGTAGGGACAGGGAGGGGACAGCCCCAGCATTTT	CASSVGTGRGQPQHF
TRBV11-2	TRBD2	.	TRBJ2-2	TGTGCCAGCAGCTTAAGGACTAGCGGAAACACCGGGGAGCTGTTTTTT	CASSLRTSGNTGELFF